Each of the 17 T cell receptor beta chains below was sequenced from the same sample in a study of long-term antiretroviral therapy in people with HIV. Sequencing relied on immunoSEQ assay v3.0, run at survey level. TCRdb's copy holds only in-frame clones and misses some; the assay was immunoSEQ multiplex PCR. The data hold 25,000 to 35,000 clones, with 70% to 90% observed a single time. The material sequenced was unsorted PBMCs, taken 0.8 years before starting antiretroviral therapy. These receptors all come from a young man with HIV.

The CDR3: CASSLAGNEKLFF. Written as DNA, the CDR3 is TGCGCCAGCAGCTTGGCTGGGAATGAAAAACTGTTTTTT. V gene TRBV5-1 combines with J gene TRBJ1-4, with D uncertain. Germline V gene sequence: CDR1 SGHRS, CDR2 YFSETQ. V lost 0 bases, J lost 5 bases, and 5 bases lay in between. CDR3 size: 13 residues. The full variable domain, in which reference TRBV5-1 and TRBJ1-4 provide the parts outside the CDR3, is KAGVTQTPRYLIKTRGQQVTLSCSPISGHRSVSWYQQTPGQGLQFLFEYFSETQRNKGNFPGRFSGRQFSNSRSEMNVSTLELGDSALYLCASSLAGNEKLFFGSGTQLSVL.

The chain links TRBV13 to TRBJ2-7, with 11 bases identical to TRBD2. Germline CDR1 PRHDT, CDR2 FYEKMQ (reference sequence). The CDR3 is 14 residues long. The trim removed 6 bases at V and 3 bases at J, leaving 4 bases unmatched. CDR3 protein: CASSSGTSGYEQYF. DNA of the CDR3: TGTGCCAGCAGTTCCGGGACTAGCGGCTACGAGCAGTACTTC.

The genes are TRBV9 and TRBJ2-5; 7 bases fit TRBD2. Trimming took 3 bases from V and 3 from J; bases not matched to a gene: 14. The CDR3 is 17 amino acids. CDR1 and CDR2 from the germline V gene are SGDLS and YYNGEE. CDR3 coding DNA: TGTGCCAGCAGCGGAACCCGACTAGCAGAGGAAGAAGAGACCCAGTACTTC. It specifies CASSGTRLAEEEETQYF.

In regard to this clone: This CDR3 is also generated by other DNA sequences in the sample. The genes are TRBV5-1 and TRBJ1-3; D gene ambiguous. V shed 5 bases and J shed 0 bases, with 12 bases lying between them. The V gene's germline CDR1 is SGHRS and CDR2 YFSETQ. The CDR3 loop spans 15 amino acids. The CDR3 loop is CASRVSGSSGNTIYF. CDR3 nucleotides: TGCGCCAGCAGAGTCTCGGGAAGCTCTGGAAACACCATATATTTT.

This chain links TRBV7-8 with TRBJ2-5; D perhaps matches TRBD2 (5 bases). Looked up from germline, CDR1 is SGHVS and CDR2 is FQNEAQ. Trimming cost V 1 base and J 2 bases, with 14 bases left between them. The length of the CDR3 is 16 residues. The CDR3 sequence is CASSLEGLAVQETQYF. CDR3 DNA: TGTGCCAGCAGCTTAGAGGGCCTAGCAGTTCAAGAGACCCAGTACTTC.

V is TRBV4-1 and J is TRBJ1-3; no firm D call. Germline V lookup: CDR1 MGHRA, CDR2 YSYEKL. The V gene lost 3 bases and the J gene lost 7 bases, with 10 bases spanning the gap. The CDR3 has 13 amino acids. CDR3 protein: CASSQNQANTIYF. The CDR3 DNA reads as TGCGCCAGCAGCCAGAACCAGGCCAACACCATATATTTT.

The V call is TRBV6-6, the J call TRBJ2-5; 7 positions match TRBD2. This CDR3 comprises 15 residues. CDR1 and CDR2 (germline): MNHNY, SVGAGI (reference sequence). The V segment lost 2 bases and the J segment 3 bases; nucleotides outside the gene matches: 6. CDR3 DNA sequence: TGTGCCAGCAGTTACGTCCTAGCGGATGAAGAGACCCAGTACTTC. Translated: CASSYVLADEETQYF.

V gene TRBV28 combines with J gene TRBJ2-7, with D possibly being TRBD1 (6 bases). The V end lost 5 bases, the J end lost 5 bases, and 19 bases lay between the germline ends. Per the germline V gene, CDR1 is MDHEN and CDR2 is SYDVKM. The CDR3 has 15 residues. In DNA, the CDR3 is TGTGCCAGCAGTCCAGGGGCTGTCATTGGCGACGAGCAGTACTTC. It codes for CASSPGAVIGDEQYF.

The chain joins TRBV6-6 to TRBJ2-6; D is unresolved. V was trimmed by 7 bases and J by 1 base, leaving 5 bases between them. Per the germline V gene, CDR1 is MNHNY and CDR2 is SVGAGI (reference sequence). The CDR3 extends over 13 amino acids. The CDR3 reads CASIESGANVLTF. The CDR3, as DNA: TGTGCCAGCATCGAGTCTGGGGCCAACGTCCTGACTTTC.

The rearrangement joins TRBV15 to TRBJ2-7; the D is unclear. The CDR3 extends over 11 amino acids. With 9 bases removed from V and 4 bases from J, the gap between germline ends came to 10 bases. Per the germline V gene, CDR1 is LNHNV and CDR2 is YYDKDF (reference sequence). In DNA, the CDR3 is TGTGCCACGGGGATGGGATACGAGCAGTACTTC. Its protein product is CATGMGYEQYF.

The chain is built from TRBV4-2 and TRBJ1-2; no definite D call. The CDR3 is 14 amino acids. Germline CDR1 LGHNA, CDR2 YNFKEQ. Trimming stripped 0 bases from V and 2 bases from J, with 7 bases between. The chain's CDR3 is CASSQEAENYGYTF. The CDR3, as DNA: TGTGCCAGCAGCCAAGAGGCAGAAAACTATGGCTACACCTTC.

The chain couples TRBV30 to TRBJ2-7; D gene unclear. The CDR3 is made up of 12 amino acids. V shed 2 bases and J shed 1 base, with 6 bases lying between them. Germline V lookup: CDR1 GTSNPN, CDR2 SVGIG (reference sequence). The CDR3 sequence is CAWSPGSYEQYF. The CDR3 bases are TGTGCCTGGAGTCCCGGGTCCTACGAGCAGTACTTC.

J is TRBJ2-7 and V is TRBV28; TRBD2 agrees at 8 bases. Germline V lookup: CDR1 MDHEN, CDR2 SYDVKM. Trimming took 6 bases from V and 1 from J; bases not matched to a gene: 8. The CDR3 totals 15 residues. CDR3 sequence: CASRRGGWESYEQYF. CDR3 sequence (DNA): TGTGCCAGCAGACGGGGGGGCTGGGAATCCTACGAGCAGTACTTC.

The chain has TRBV11-3 and TRBJ2-2; 9 bases agree with TRBD2. CDR1 and CDR2 (germline): SGHNT, YENEEA. The V gene end was trimmed by 5 bases and the J gene end by 5 bases; junction bases not matched to a gene: 9. The CDR3 has 16 residues. CDR3 nucleotides: TGTGCCAGCAGCCGATTCGTAGCGGGAGTAACCGGGGAGCTGTTTTTT. This sequence encodes CASSRFVAGVTGELFF. Filled out from reference TRBV11-3 and TRBJ2-2, the complete variable domain reads EAGVVQSPRYKIIEKKQPVAFWCNPISGHNTLYWYLQNLGQGPELLIRYENEEAVDDSQLPKDRFSAERLKGVDSTLKIQPAELGDSAVYLCASSRFVAGVTGELFFGEGSRLTVL.

In nucleotides, the CDR3 is TGTGCCAGCAGCTTAAAGGGGGCGGTGGAAAAACTGTTTTTT. Residues: CASSLKGAVEKLFF. The rearrangement joins TRBV7-9 to TRBJ1-4; 7 nucleotides align to TRBD1. Germline CDR1 SEHNR, CDR2 FQNEAQ (reference sequence). The CDR3 totals 14 residues. V lost 2 bases to trimming and J lost 8 bases; unmatched junction nucleotides: 5.

This chain uses TRBV6-5 with TRBJ1-2; the D is unclear. Trimming removed 0 bases from V and 7 bases from J, with 18 bases in between. This CDR3 is built from 16 residues. Germline V CDR1 and CDR2: MNHEY, SVGAGI. This chain's CDR3 is CASSYSIGLGLTGYTF. The CDR3, as DNA: TGTGCCAGCAGTTACTCGATCGGGCTGGGGTTGACTGGCTACACCTTC.

The chain combines TRBV9 with TRBJ2-2, with 9 bases that match TRBD2. CDR1 SGDLS and CDR2 YYNGEE come from the germline V gene. Trimming cost V 5 bases and J 4 bases; bases outside gene matches: 9. This CDR3 is 16 amino acids long. DNA for the CDR3: TGTGCCAGCAGTTCGTCACTAGCGGGCTTCACCGGGGAGCTGTTTTTT. Translated: CASSSSLAGFTGELFF.